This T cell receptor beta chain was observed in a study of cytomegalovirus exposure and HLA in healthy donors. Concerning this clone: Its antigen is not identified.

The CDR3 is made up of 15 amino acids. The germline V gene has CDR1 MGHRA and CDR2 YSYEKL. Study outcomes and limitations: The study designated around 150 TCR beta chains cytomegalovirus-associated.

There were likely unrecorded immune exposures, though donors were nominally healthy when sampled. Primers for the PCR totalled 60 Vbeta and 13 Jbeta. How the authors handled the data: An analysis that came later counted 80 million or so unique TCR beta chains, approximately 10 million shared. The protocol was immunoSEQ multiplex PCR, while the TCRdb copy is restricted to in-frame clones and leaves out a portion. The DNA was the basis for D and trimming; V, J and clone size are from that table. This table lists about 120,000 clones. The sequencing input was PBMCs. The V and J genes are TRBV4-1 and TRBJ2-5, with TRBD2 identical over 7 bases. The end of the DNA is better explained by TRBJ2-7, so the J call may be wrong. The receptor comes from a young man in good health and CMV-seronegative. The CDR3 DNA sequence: TGCGCCAGCAGGTTTTTGGGAGGGAGCTCCTACGAGCAGTACTTC. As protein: CASRFLGGSSYEQYF.